These 32 T cell receptor beta chains came from one sample sequenced in a study of response to subunit inactivated influenza vaccine. TCRdb used MiXCR to reprocess the RT-PCR reads, holding one entry per CDR3 protein. This table has approximately 500,000 distinct CDR3 sequences, approximately 15% appearing once. Material: PBMCs from blood, obtained approximately 12 days after vaccination. The receptor set was obtained from a man in his fifties who received an inactivated influenza vaccine.

This clonotype was counted a few times. The genes are TRBV6-1 and TRBJ1-1; D perhaps matches TRBD1 (5 bases). Germline CDR1 is MNHNS and CDR2 is SASEGT. CDR3 length equals 15 residues. The germline V and J ends were trimmed by 3 bases and 4 bases, with 15 bases remaining between them. CDR3 protein: CASSERGVFSTEAFF. CDR3 bases: TGTGCCAGCAGTGAGAGGGGCGTTTTCAGCACTGAAGCTTTCTTT.

This clonotype occurred a few times. The chain carries TRBV24-1 and TRBJ1-1; D possibly corresponds to TRBD1 (5 bases). The V and J ends lost 4 bases and 11 bases respectively, with 16 bases between them. This CDR3 spans 13 amino acids. Germline CDR1 KGHDR, CDR2 SFDVKD. The CDR3 spells CATSEGGLGRAFF. CDR3 DNA: TGTGCCACCAGTGAGGGGGGGTTAGGCAGGGCTTTCTTT.

This clonotype has a handful of counts. The rearrangement joins TRBV29-1 to TRBJ1-5; D is undetermined. CDR3 length equals 13 residues. Trimming shortened V by 4 bases and J by 1 base, and 8 bases separated the two germline ends. Germline CDR1 is SQVTM and CDR2 is ANQGSEA. The CDR3 reads CSVAETSNQPQHF. The DNA for the CDR3 is TGCAGCGTTGCTGAGACGAGCAATCAGCCCCAGCATTTT.

The J gene is TRBJ2-3, the V gene TRBV10-3; the match to TRBD2 covers 7 bases. The CDR3 runs 14 residues. Germline V gene data show CDR1 as ENHRY and CDR2 as SYGVKD. The V segment lost 6 bases and the J segment 4 bases; nucleotides outside the gene matches: 7. CDR3 sequence: CAIRSKRGSDTQYF. CDR3 coding DNA: TGTGCCATCAGGTCGAAGCGGGGCTCAGATACGCAGTATTTT.

The genes are TRBV27 and TRBJ2-5, with a tentative D call TRBD2 (6 bases). Germline V gene sequence: CDR1 MNHEY, CDR2 SMNVEV (reference sequence). The CDR3 contains 18 residues. Between the trimmed V and J ends, which lost 0 bases and 2 bases, there was a span of 19 bases. CDR3 region: CASSLSILGRGIQETQYF. CDR3 bases: TGTGCCAGCAGTTTATCGATACTCGGTCGGGGGATACAAGAGACCCAGTACTTC.

This clonotype has more than one count but fewer than ten. V usage is TRBV3-1 and J usage is TRBJ1-1; D is possibly TRBD1 (6 bases). CDR1 is LGHDT, CDR2 YNNKEL, per germline (reference sequence). This CDR3 region has 13 residues. V was pared by 4 bases and J by 4 bases, with 10 bases between. CDR3 in DNA: TGTGCCAGCAGCCGAGGGGGTCCCACTGAAGCTTTCTTT. Protein product: CASSRGGPTEAFF. Full variable domain (remainder filled in from reference TRBV3-1 and TRBJ1-1): DTAVSQTPKYLVTQMGNDKSIKCEQNLGHDTMYWYKQDSKKFLKIMFSYNNKELIINETVPNRFSPKSPDKAHLNLHINSLELGDSAVYFCASSRGGPTEAFFGQGTRLTVV.

This clonotype was counted between two and nine times. V gene TRBV4-3 combines with J gene TRBJ2-5; the match to TRBD2 covers 7 bases. With V trimmed by 2 bases and J by 2 bases, 11 bases remained unmatched. The CDR3 runs 17 residues. The germline CDR1 and CDR2 sequences are LGHNA and YSLEER. The CDR3 nucleotides read TGCGCCAGCAGCCAAAAGTCTAGCGGAGGGGCGCAAGAGACCCAGTACTTC. Translating gives CASSQKSSGGAQETQYF.

The chain couples TRBV28 to TRBJ2-2; TRBD2 is a possible D gene (7 bases). The ends were cut back, 7 bases at V and 3 bases at J, with 21 bases in the middle. Germline V lookup: CDR1 MDHEN, CDR2 SYDVKM. The CDR3 is 17 residues long. The CDR3 sequence: CASTYPIAGADTGELFF. Written as DNA, the CDR3 is TGTGCCAGCACCTACCCAATCGCGGGGGCTGACACCGGGGAGCTGTTTTTT.

This clonotype has just a few counts. The chain links TRBV7-2 to TRBJ2-1; TRBD2 matches at 9 bases. The junction had 11 bases not matched to a gene; V was cut back by 1 base and J by 10 bases. Per germline, CDR1 SGHTA and CDR2 FQGNSA. CDR3 length: 16 amino acids. The CDR3 spells CASSLGRPGLAGEQFF. CDR3 DNA: TGTGCCAGCAGCTTAGGCCGTCCGGGACTAGCAGGGGAGCAGTTCTTC.

J is TRBJ2-7 and V is TRBV3-1, with 8 nucleotides matching TRBD1. Per the germline V gene, CDR1 is LGHDT and CDR2 is YNNKEL (reference sequence). The CDR3 sequence is 14 residues long. With 3 bases clipped from V and 6 bases from J, the junction kept 7 bases outside the gene matches. CDR3 in amino acids: CASSQRTGSREQYF. For the CDR3, the DNA is TGTGCCAGCAGCCAGAGGACAGGGTCACGCGAGCAGTACTTC.

This clonotype was counted ten times or more. The rearrangement joins TRBV10-3 to TRBJ2-5; D is undetermined. The CDR3 has 13 amino acids. The ends were cut back, 0 bases at V and 10 bases at J, with 12 bases in the middle. The germline gives CDR1 ENHRY, CDR2 SYGVKD. CDR3 bases: TGTGCCATCAGTGAGTCGTCGAGAGACCGCCAGTACTTC. This translates into CAISESSRDRQYF.

This clonotype was counted ten times or more. The rearrangement links TRBV7-2 to TRBJ2-3, with 10 positions matching TRBD2. The CDR3 runs to 15 residues. Germline V gene lookup returns CDR1 SGHTA and CDR2 FQGNSA. Trimming took 4 bases from V and 4 from J; bases not matched to a gene: 5. Here the CDR3 DNA reads TGTGCCAGCAGCTCTTTTAGCGGGGGGCCAGATACGCAGTATTTT. It is translated as CASSSFSGGPDTQYF.

J is TRBJ2-1 and V is TRBV20-1, with a tentative D call TRBD1 (5 bases). The V and J ends lost 8 bases and 5 bases respectively, with 16 bases between them. Germline lookup yields CDR1 DFQATT and CDR2 SNEGSKA (reference sequence). This CDR3 spans 13 amino acids. The CDR3 nucleotides read TGCAGTCCACCAGGGCCGGGTGACAATGAGCAGTTCTTC. This sequence encodes CSPPGPGDNEQFF.

There are many counts of this clonotype. The V gene is TRBV24-1, the J gene TRBJ2-7; D unclear. CDR3 length: 12 residues. The V gene's germline CDR1 is KGHDR and CDR2 SFDVKD. Trimming removed 5 bases at V and 4 bases at J, with 8 bases between. The CDR3 DNA reads as TGTGCCACCAGTGCGGCGGATTACGAGCAGTACTTC. It encodes CATSAADYEQYF.

This clonotype came up a few times. J is TRBJ1-1 and V is TRBV20-1; D unresolved. The CDR3 extends over 13 amino acids. Germline lookup yields CDR1 DFQATT and CDR2 SNEGSKA (reference sequence). V gave up 6 bases and J gave up 4 bases, with 15 bases separating them. CDR3 residues: CSASSTQVTEAFF. In DNA, the CDR3 is TGCAGTGCCTCCTCGACCCAGGTCACTGAAGCTTTCTTT.

At least ten counts were recorded for this clonotype. The rearrangement joins TRBV4-3 to TRBJ1-3; D ambiguous. Germline CDR1 reads LGHNA; CDR2 reads YSLEER. V lost 0 bases and J lost 0, with 15 bases in between. The CDR3 sequence is 18 residues long. The CDR3 loop reads CASSQDAVRLNSGNTIYF. The CDR3, as DNA: TGCGCCAGCAGCCAAGACGCCGTCAGGCTCAACTCTGGAAACACCATATATTTT.

The chain employs TRBV20-1 and TRBJ2-5; the D gene is possibly TRBD2 (5 bases). The CDR3 contains 12 residues. Germline V gene lookup returns CDR1 DFQATT and CDR2 SNEGSKA (reference sequence). CDR3 loop: CTHQRTQETQYF. CDR3 nucleotides: TGCACCCACCAGCGGACCCAAGAGACCCAGTACTTC.

This CDR3 is CASSREGNTGELFF. CDR3 bases: TGTGCCAGCAGTCGGGAAGGAAACACCGGGGAGCTGTTTTTT. V gene TRBV12-3 or TRBV12-4 combines with J gene TRBJ2-2; D might be TRBD2 (5 bases). The CDR3 is made up of 14 amino acids. V was pared by 5 bases and J by 2 bases, with 9 bases between.

This clonotype showed up just a few times. This chain joins TRBV6-1 and TRBJ2-7; 7 bases fit TRBD1. This CDR3 spans 16 amino acids. With V trimmed by 6 bases and J by 5 bases, 16 bases remained unmatched. The germline gives CDR1 MNHNS, CDR2 SASEGT. The CDR3 nucleotides read TGTGCCAGCAGAAATCGAAAGGGACAGTTAGACCACGAGCAGTACTTC. It codes for CASRNRKGQLDHEQYF.

J is TRBJ2-1 and V is TRBV7-9, with 7 bases fitting TRBD2. In germline, CDR1 is SEHNR, CDR2 FQNEAQ (reference sequence). The CDR3 has 16 amino acids. J gave up 4 bases and V 1 base, and 7 bases lay outside the gene matches. The CDR3 region has the DNA TGTGCCAGCAGCTTAGTGGTGCGGGAGTATTACAATGAGCAGTTCTTC. It specifies CASSLVVREYYNEQFF.

This clonotype was recorded many times. The chain combines TRBV28 with TRBJ2-1, with 11 positions matching TRBD2. The germline V gene has CDR1 MDHEN and CDR2 SYDVKM. V shed 5 bases, J shed 5 bases, and the junction held 5 bases outside the gene matches. CDR3 length: 15 residues. In DNA, the CDR3 is TGTGCCAGCAGTCTTACTAGCGGGAGCCACAATGAGCAGTTCTTC. It encodes CASSLTSGSHNEQFF.

The gene calls are TRBV10-3 and TRBJ1-4; D may be TRBD1 (5 bases). The CDR3 totals 14 residues. The germline V and J ends were trimmed by 4 bases and 5 bases, with 11 bases remaining between them. The germline V gene has CDR1 ENHRY and CDR2 SYGVKD. Written as DNA, the CDR3 is TGTGCCATCAGTGCTTCAGGGCCAAATGAAAAACTGTTTTTT. Translation: CAISASGPNEKLFF.

This clonotype was counted a few times. The chain uses TRBV7-9 and TRBJ2-1; 10 positions match TRBD1. V trimming: 5 bases; J trimming: 5 bases; junction bases outside the gene matches: 12. The CDR3 totals 17 residues. Germline CDR1 and CDR2: SEHNR and FQNEAQ (reference sequence). The CDR3: CASSPNPGTGANNEQFF. CDR3 in DNA: TGTGCCAGCAGCCCTAACCCCGGGACAGGGGCTAACAATGAGCAGTTCTTC.

This clonotype was detected only a few times. The chain is built from TRBV10-3 and TRBJ2-2; D might be TRBD1 (6 bases). Germline loops: CDR1 ENHRY, CDR2 SYGVKD. This CDR3 region has 15 residues. The V gene lost 3 bases and the J gene lost 5 bases, with 13 bases spanning the gap. CDR3 coding DNA: TGTGCCATCAGTGAACAGGGTAGCTGGACCGGGGAGCTGTTTTTT. It specifies CAISEQGSWTGELFF.

The rearrangement uses TRBV7-9 and TRBJ2-5; the D gene is possibly TRBD2 (5 bases). Trimming took 4 bases from V and 2 from J, leaving 17 bases between them. The CDR3 totals 16 residues. Germline V gene data show CDR1 as SEHNR and CDR2 as FQNEAQ (reference sequence). The CDR3 DNA reads as TGTGCCAGCAGCTCCCGACTAAAGGTCCCACAAGAGACCCAGTACTTC. Protein: CASSSRLKVPQETQYF.

This clonotype was recorded a few times. This chain uses TRBV5-1 with TRBJ2-1, with TRBD2 identical over 11 bases. Germline V gene data show CDR1 as SGHRS and CDR2 as YFSETQ. The CDR3 has 17 amino acids. Trimming at V came to 1 base and at J to 3 bases, leaving 6 bases not matched to a gene. The CDR3 sequence is CASSLRPSGRHYNEQFF. The CDR3 DNA sequence: TGCGCCAGCAGCTTGCGGCCTAGCGGGAGGCACTACAATGAGCAGTTCTTC.

This clonotype was seen a few times. The CDR3 loop reads CASSFLQSTDTQYF. CDR3 in DNA: TGTGCCAGCAGCTTCTTACAAAGCACAGATACGCAGTATTTT. The J gene is TRBJ2-3, the V gene TRBV7-9; D gene uncertain. Deletions cut 3 bases from V and 0 bases from J, with 7 bases between. CDR3 size: 14 residues. Looked up from germline, CDR1 is SEHNR and CDR2 is FQNEAQ (reference sequence).

This clonotype was counted a few times. The rearrangement joins TRBV5-1 to TRBJ2-7; 7 nucleotides align to TRBD1. Germline CDR1 and CDR2: SGHRS and YFSETQ. The CDR3 is 13 amino acids. V lost 4 bases, J lost 10 bases, and 11 bases stayed unmatched. CDR3 coding DNA: TGCGCCAGCAGCCTCGAGACAGGGTGGTCTCAGTACTTC. Amino acid sequence: CASSLETGWSQYF.

About this clonotype: Germline and junction disagree at one end, which may indicate a read error. The V gene is TRBV19, the J gene TRBJ1-1; a possible D gene is TRBD1 (6 bases). Germline V gives CDR1 LNHDA, CDR2 SQIVND (reference sequence). This CDR3 is built from 13 residues. The CDR3 loop reads CACSSTGNTEAFF. The CDR3 DNA reads TGTGCCTGTAGTTCGACAGGGAACACTGAAGCTTTCTTT.

This clonotype was counted at least ten times. The chain uses TRBV12-3 or TRBV12-4 and TRBJ2-1, with D possibly being TRBD2 (6 bases). This CDR3 contains 13 residues. With 8 bases removed from V and 3 bases from J, the gap between germline ends came to 11 bases. CDR3 in amino acids: CASQRGNYNEQFF. In DNA, the CDR3 is TGTGCCAGCCAGCGCGGGAACTACAATGAGCAGTTCTTC.

The chain is built from TRBV5-1 and TRBJ1-6, with TRBD1 matching 9 bases. Trimming removed 4 bases from V and 10 bases from J; junction bases left unmatched: 9. From germline, CDR1 is SGHRS and CDR2 YFSETQ. CDR3 length: 15 residues. The CDR3: CASSTGMDRGSPLHF. CDR3 bases: TGCGCCAGCAGCACCGGAATGGACAGGGGCTCACCCCTCCACTTT. The whole variable domain, remainder taken from reference TRBV5-1 and TRBJ1-6, is KAGVTQTPRYLIKTRGQQVTLSCSPISGHRSVSWYQQTPGQGLQFLFEYFSETQRNKGNFPGRFSGRQFSNSRSEMNVSTLELGDSALYLCASSTGMDRGSPLHFGNGTRLTVT.

V is TRBV7-2 and J is TRBJ1-1; D might be TRBD1 (6 bases). V was pared by 4 bases and J by 0 bases, with 12 bases between. CDR1 is SGHTA, CDR2 FQGNSA, per germline. The CDR3 length is 15 residues. CDR3 coding DNA: TGTGCCAGCAGCTACCAAACAGGGTTGAACACTGAAGCTTTCTTT. As protein: CASSYQTGLNTEAFF.